A selection of T cell receptor beta chains follows, all from one sample in a study of PD-1 blockade in classical Hodgkin lymphoma. Here immunoSEQ multiplex PCR was the method, and the copy in TCRdb shows in-frame clones only, minus some. This sample carries 15,000 to 25,000 clones, approximately 90% of them seen once, and the ten largest clones take about 4.5%. The specimen was CD8+ T cells from blood, collected before the fourth cycle of nivolumab. The receptor set was obtained from a human donor with classical Hodgkin lymphoma. CDR3s include the opening cysteine and the closing phenylalanine or tryptophan. A D gene is named only where the DNA matches it firmly. For some rows the clone size is stated as once, few or many, or as a class when expanded; others skip it.

TRBV7-9	-	TRBJ1-4	TRBD1	CASSLGQATEKLFF	TGTGCCAGCAGCTTGGGACAGGCCACTGAAAAACTGTTTTTT
TRBV27	-	TRBJ2-4	-	CASSLGSRNIQYF	TGTGCCAGCAGTTTAGGGTCCAGAAACATTCAGTACTTC
TRBV7-8	-	TRBJ1-4	-	CASSSAPRDGNEKLFF	TGTGCCAGCAGCTCAGCGCCCCGGGACGGTAATGAAAAACTGTTTTTT
TRBV7-6	-	TRBJ1-3	-	CASSSQTGLSGNTIYF	TGTGCCAGCAGCTCCCAGACAGGCCTCTCTGGAAACACCATATATTTT
TRBV4-1	-	TRBJ1-4	-	CASSQIPGGAPNEKLFF	TGCGCCAGCAGCCAAATACCTGGGGGGGCCCCCAATGAAAAACTGTTTTTT
TRBV30	-	TRBJ1-1	-	CAWSVTNTEAFF	TGTGCCTGGAGTGTCACCAACACTGAAGCTTTCTTT
TRBV27	once	TRBJ2-1	TRBD1	CASTAPRTGDNSYNEQFF	TGTGCCAGCACCGCCCCCAGGACAGGGGACAACTCCTACAATGAGCAGTTCTTC
TRBV28	-	TRBJ2-7	TRBD1	CTHRGDYEQYF	TGTACCCACAGGGGCGACTACGAGCAGTACTTC
TRBV9	-	TRBJ2-7	TRBD2	CASGGGLAGGSYEQYF	TGTGCCAGCGGCGGGGGGCTAGCGGGAGGAAGCTACGAGCAGTACTTC
TRBV10-1	-	TRBJ2-7	-	CASSENWSYEQYF	TGCGCCAGCAGTGAGAACTGGTCCTACGAGCAGTACTTC
TRBV5-1	-	TRBJ2-5	-	CASSRTGAGETQYF	TGCGCCAGCAGCCGTACGGGGGCAGGGGAGACCCAGTACTTC
TRBV19	-	TRBJ2-7	-	CASSTGVVGEQYF	TGTGCCAGTAGTACAGGGGTGGTCGGCGAGCAGTACTTC
TRBV7-6	-	TRBJ1-1	-	CASLKEGGMNTEAFF	TGTGCCAGCCTGAAGGAGGGAGGCATGAACACTGAAGCTTTCTTT
TRBV18	-	TRBJ2-7	-	CASSPPRQRHEQYF	TGTGCCAGCTCACCACCCCGACAGAGGCACGAGCAGTACTTC
TRBV7-2	-	TRBJ2-7	-	CASSLGKGIPYEQYF	TGTGCCAGCAGCTTGGGTAAGGGGATACCCTACGAGCAGTACTTC
TRBV7-9	-	TRBJ2-7	TRBD1	CAGAGQGTYEQYF	TGTGCCGGGGCGGGACAGGGGACCTACGAGCAGTACTTC
TRBV9	-	TRBJ2-2	TRBD2	CASSVPLTSANTGELFF	TGTGCCAGCAGCGTACCTCTAACTAGCGCGAACACCGGGGAGCTGTTTTTT
TRBV27	-	TRBJ2-3	-	CASAYLISGGTDTQYF	TGTGCCAGCGCGTACCTTATAAGCGGAGGCACAGATACGCAGTATTTT
TRBV28	-	TRBJ2-1	TRBD2	CASSLVLTSSNNEQFF	TGTGCCAGCAGTTTGGTCCTGACTAGCAGCAACAATGAGCAGTTCTTC
TRBV7-3	once	TRBJ1-1	TRBD1	CASSPKAWGGQGVGTEAFF	TGTGCCAGCAGCCCGAAGGCCTGGGGGGGACAGGGGGTCGGCACTGAAGCTTTCTTT
TRBV28	-	TRBJ2-2	TRBD2	CASSYSGLAGAGELFF	TGTGCCAGCAGCTATTCGGGACTAGCGGGAGCCGGGGAGCTGTTTTTT
TRBV7-9	-	TRBJ2-1	-	CASSLPTGLSSYNEQFF	TGTGCCAGCAGTCTCCCGACAGGTCTAAGCTCCTACAATGAGCAGTTCTTC